One and the same sample provided the 14 T cell receptor beta chains below, sequenced in a study of T cell responses to AZD1222 COVID-19 vaccine (dated by TCRdb to the early 2020s). Libraries were made using the immunoSEQ multiplex PCR assay. This immuneACCESS table, as held by TCRdb, lists in-frame sequences with V and J called but not all clones. Of the missing ones, under half trace to an unresolved V gene in checked studies; the others have no known cause. This sample holds 65,000 to 85,000 clones; approximately 83% were observed only once. The ten most abundant clones make up over 9.5% of the sample. The sample's time point, from its label and the paper: about 28 days (+/-7) after the second vaccine dose. Sequenced material: peripheral blood, taken 28 days after the second AZD1222 dose. All receptors come from an adult who received the AZD1222 COVID-19 vaccine.

V gene TRBV19 combines with J gene TRBJ2-1, with D possibly TRBD2 on 5 matching bases. Trimming took 8 bases from V and 4 from J, leaving 12 bases between them. This CDR3 region has 13 residues. The germline V gene encodes CDR1 LNHDA and CDR2 SQIVND (reference sequence). The CDR3 DNA reads TGTGCCAGTGACACGGGAACATACAATGAGCAGTTCTTC. It translates to CASDTGTYNEQFF.

The V and J genes are TRBV28 and TRBJ2-7; D uncertain. V gave up 4 bases and J gave up 0 bases, with 13 bases separating them. From germline, CDR1 is MDHEN and CDR2 SYDVKM. The CDR3 contains 15 residues. As DNA, the CDR3 is TGTGCCAGCAGTTATACAGTGGAAAGCTCCTACGAGCAGTACTTC. As protein: CASSYTVESSYEQYF.

This clone was found a few times. V gene TRBV5-6 combines with J gene TRBJ2-7, with D perhaps TRBD2 (5 bases). V lost 4 bases and J lost 0, with 11 bases in between. The CDR3 spans 14 residues. From germline, CDR1 is SGHDT and CDR2 YYEEEE. In DNA form, the CDR3 reads TGTGCCAGCAGCGGTTCGGGGAGCTCCTACGAGCAGTACTTC. It encodes CASSGSGSSYEQYF.

The chain employs TRBV5-4 and TRBJ2-7; tentatively, D is TRBD1 (6 bases). Trimming removed 1 base from V and 6 bases from J, with 8 bases in between. Per germline, CDR1 SGHNT and CDR2 YYREEE (reference sequence). CDR3 length equals 12 residues. The CDR3 here is CASSLTGLEQYF. CDR3 DNA: TGTGCCAGCAGCTTGACAGGGCTCGAGCAGTACTTC. The whole variable domain, remainder taken from reference TRBV5-4 and TRBJ2-7, is ETGVTQSPTHLIKTRGQQVTLRCSSQSGHNTVSWYQQALGQGPQFIFQYYREEENGRGNFPPRFSGLQFPNYSSELNVNALELDDSALYLCASSLTGLEQYFGPGTRLTVT.

V is TRBV5-6 and J is TRBJ2-6; D is undetermined. V lost 0 bases, J lost 0 bases, and 7 bases lay in between. Germline lookup yields CDR1 SGHDT and CDR2 YYEEEE. The CDR3 length is 16 residues. The CDR3 sequence: CASSLEVSSGANVLTF. The CDR3 DNA is TGTGCCAGCAGCTTGGAAGTTTCCTCTGGGGCCAACGTCCTGACTTTC.

V usage is TRBV28 and J usage is TRBJ1-6, with no clear D. The CDR3 extends over 16 amino acids. Per germline, CDR1 MDHEN and CDR2 SYDVKM. Between the trimmed V and J ends, which lost 5 bases and 9 bases, there was a span of 20 bases. DNA for the CDR3: TGTGCCAGCAGTCCCAACCGACCGGGGTACGGTTCACCCCTCCACTTT. Translating gives CASSPNRPGYGSPLHF.

The DNA of the CDR3 is TGTGCCAGCAGCCGCGGACGAACCTATGGCTACACCTTC. It encodes CASSRGRTYGYTF. The V call is TRBV6-5, the J call TRBJ1-2; D is undetermined. Germline loops: CDR1 MNHEY, CDR2 SVGAGI. Trimming took off 6 bases at V and 4 bases at J, with 12 bases between the two ends. The CDR3 is 13 amino acids.

The rearrangement uses TRBV11-1 and TRBJ2-3, with 10 positions matching TRBD2. The CDR3 is 15 residues long. V shed 5 bases, J shed 1 base, and the junction held 3 bases outside the gene matches. CDR1 and CDR2 from the germline V gene are SGHAT and FQDESV (reference sequence). The CDR3 DNA reads TGTGCCAGCAGCAGGGGACTAGCGCGCACAGATACGCAGTATTTT. Encoded protein: CASSRGLARTDTQYF.

A remark on this clone: The junction departs from the called germline gene at one end, perhaps through a read error. The chain combines TRBV7-7 with TRBJ2-1; 8 bases are shared with TRBD2. Germline assignment: CDR1 SSHAT and CDR2 FNYEAQ (reference sequence). The length of the CDR3 is 16 residues. For the CDR3, the DNA is TGTGCTAGCAGTCCATCCCGCGGGGGGTCCTACAATGAGCAGTTCTTC. Its translation is CASSPSRGGSYNEQFF.

The V and J genes are TRBV7-9 and TRBJ2-7; D gene unclear. Germline values: CDR1 SEHNR, CDR2 FQNEAQ (reference sequence). CDR3 size: 13 residues. The V end was cut by 5 bases, the J end by 1 base, with 9 bases between. The CDR3: CASSGGWSYEQYF. As DNA, the CDR3 is TGTGCCAGCAGCGGCGGCTGGTCCTACGAGCAGTACTTC.

This clone was recorded only once. DNA of the CDR3: TGCAGCGTGCTGGGAGACAGCTCCTACGAGCAGTACTTC. The encoded protein is CSVLGDSSYEQYF. This chain links TRBV29-1 with TRBJ2-7; D possibly matches TRBD1 or TRBD2 (5 bases each). Germline V gene sequence: CDR1 SQVTM, CDR2 ANQGSEA. V gave up 6 bases and J gave up 0 bases, with 12 bases separating them. This CDR3 contains 13 residues.

The chain employs TRBV5-6 and TRBJ1-2; 7 bases match TRBD1. CDR1 is SGHDT, CDR2 YYEEEE, per germline. The CDR3 loop spans 13 amino acids. V dropped 4 bases and J dropped 4; count of bases not matched to a gene: 4. The CDR3 DNA reads as TGTGCCAGCAGCCCCGGGACAGCCTATGGCTACACCTTC. The encoded protein is CASSPGTAYGYTF.

The V call is TRBV2, the J call TRBJ1-4, with D unresolved. Trimming removed 7 bases at V and 4 bases at J, with 10 bases between. This CDR3 spans 13 amino acids. Germline V lookup: CDR1 SNHLY, CDR2 FYNNEI. The DNA of the CDR3 is TGTGCCAGCAAAGCCAACGGTAATGAAAAACTGTTTTTT. Translating gives CASKANGNEKLFF.

The chain couples TRBV3-1 (or the pseudogene TRBV3-2) to TRBJ1-4; tentative D call: TRBD1 (6 bases). The CDR3 length is 16 residues. Germline CDR1 is LGHDT and CDR2 is YNNKEL (reference sequence). V gave up 0 bases and J gave up 7 bases, with 15 bases separating them. In DNA, the CDR3 is TGTGCCAGCAGCCAAGATCTAGGACAGCTGGGTGAAAAACTGTTTTTT. Its translation: CASSQDLGQLGEKLFF.